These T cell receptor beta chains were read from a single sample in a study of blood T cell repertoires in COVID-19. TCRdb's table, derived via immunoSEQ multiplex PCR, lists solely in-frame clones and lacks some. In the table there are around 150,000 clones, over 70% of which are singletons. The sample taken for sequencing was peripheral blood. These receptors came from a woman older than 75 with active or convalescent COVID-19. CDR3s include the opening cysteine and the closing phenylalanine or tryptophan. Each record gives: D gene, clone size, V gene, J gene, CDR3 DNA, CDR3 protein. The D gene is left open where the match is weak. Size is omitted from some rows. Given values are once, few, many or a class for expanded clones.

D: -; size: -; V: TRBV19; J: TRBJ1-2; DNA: TGTGCCAGTAGTGAACTTCGCTCATATGGCTACACCTTC; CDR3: CASSELRSYGYTF
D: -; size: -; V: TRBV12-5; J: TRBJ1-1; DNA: TGTGCTAGTGGTTTGTCACGGAGGGGCGACACTGAAGCTTTCTTT; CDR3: CASGLSRRGDTEAFF
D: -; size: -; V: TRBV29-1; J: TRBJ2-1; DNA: TGCAGCGTTGATGACAGTACCTCCTACAATGAGCAGTTCTTC; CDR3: CSVDDSTSYNEQFF
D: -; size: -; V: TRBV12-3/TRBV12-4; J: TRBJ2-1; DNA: TGTGCCAGCAGTTTAGCGCCCCGCGATGAGCAGTTCTTC; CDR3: CASSLAPRDEQFF
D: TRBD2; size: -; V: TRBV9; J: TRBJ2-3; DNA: TGTGCCAGCAGCGTAGCAGTTCTAGCGGGCCCCACAGATACGCAGTATTTT; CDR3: CASSVAVLAGPTDTQYF
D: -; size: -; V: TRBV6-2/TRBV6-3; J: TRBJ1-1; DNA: TGTGCCAGCAGCCCCCGGCGACAGTACGATATGAACACTGAAGCTTTCTTT; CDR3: CASSPRRQYDMNTEAFF
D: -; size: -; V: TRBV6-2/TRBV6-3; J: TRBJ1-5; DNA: TGTGCCAGCAGTGACCCTCAGGGAATGGACCAGCCCCAGCATTTT; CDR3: CASSDPQGMDQPQHF
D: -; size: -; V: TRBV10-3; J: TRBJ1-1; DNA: TGTGCCATCAGACAGCAAGATTTGAACACTGAAGCTTTCTTT; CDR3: CAIRQQDLNTEAFF
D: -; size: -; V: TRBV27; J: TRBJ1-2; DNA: TGTGCCAGCAGTTTATCATGGGGGCTCGGGTCTGACTATGGCTACACCTTC; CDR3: CASSLSWGLGSDYGYTF
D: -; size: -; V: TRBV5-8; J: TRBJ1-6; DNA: TGTGCCAGCACCGAGCTGGCGGGGGCTGGTGGTTCACCCCTCCACTTT; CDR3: CASTELAGAGGSPLHF
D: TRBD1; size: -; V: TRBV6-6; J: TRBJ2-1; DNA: TGTGCCAGCAGGCAGGACAGGGTATCCTACAATGAGCAGTTCTTC; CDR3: CASRQDRVSYNEQFF
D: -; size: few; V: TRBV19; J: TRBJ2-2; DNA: TGTGCCAGTAGTATCTTCACCGGGGAGCTGTTTTTT; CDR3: CASSIFTGELFF
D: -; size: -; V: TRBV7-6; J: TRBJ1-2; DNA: TGTGCCAGCAGCCCCGGGGGGTATATGGCCTATGGCTACACCTTC; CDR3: CASSPGGYMAYGYTF
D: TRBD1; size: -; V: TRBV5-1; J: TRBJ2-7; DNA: TGCGCCAGCAGCCCGAGATCCGGGACAGGGGTGGGTGAGCAGTACTTC; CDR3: CASSPRSGTGVGEQYF
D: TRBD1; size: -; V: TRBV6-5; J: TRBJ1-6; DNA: TGTGCCAGCAGTTTAGACAGGGGCCCTTATAATTCACCCCTCCACTTT; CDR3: CASSLDRGPYNSPLHF
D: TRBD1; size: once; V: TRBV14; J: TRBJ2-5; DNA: TGTGCCAGCAGCAAAGATCAGGGGCAGGGGGAGAAGACCCAGTACTTC; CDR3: CASSKDQGQGEKTQYF
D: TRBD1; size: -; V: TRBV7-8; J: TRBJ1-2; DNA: TGTGCCAGCAGCTTAGCGAGGGGACAGTATGGCTACACCTTC; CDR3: CASSLARGQYGYTF
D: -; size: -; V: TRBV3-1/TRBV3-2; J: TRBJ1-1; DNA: TGTGCCAGCAGCAGAGATATCACAGTTAAAGCTTTCTTT; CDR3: CASSRDITVKAFF
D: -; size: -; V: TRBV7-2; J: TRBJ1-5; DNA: TGTGCCAGCAGCTTAGTCGGTCTAGGAAATCAGCCCCAGCATTTT; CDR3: CASSLVGLGNQPQHF
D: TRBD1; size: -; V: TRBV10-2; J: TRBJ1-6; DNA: TGCGCCAGCAGTGAGGGACAGGGGAGGAGTTCACCCCTCCACTTT; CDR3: CASSEGQGRSSPLHF
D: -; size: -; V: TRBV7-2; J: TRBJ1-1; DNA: TGTGCCAGCAGCTTAGCCTTGAACACTGAAGCTTTCTTT; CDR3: CASSLALNTEAFF
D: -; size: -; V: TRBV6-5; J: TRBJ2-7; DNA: TGTGCCACCTCTATAGGGGTCGCCTACGAGCAGTACTTC; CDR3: CATSIGVAYEQYF
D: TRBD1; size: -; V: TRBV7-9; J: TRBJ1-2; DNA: TGTGCCAGCAGCTTAGGACAGGGAAACTATGGCTACACCTTC; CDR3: CASSLGQGNYGYTF
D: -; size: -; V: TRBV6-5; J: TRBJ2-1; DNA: TGTGCCAGCAGTTACTCGGGGGCAGACCGGGAGCAGTTCTTC; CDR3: CASSYSGADREQFF
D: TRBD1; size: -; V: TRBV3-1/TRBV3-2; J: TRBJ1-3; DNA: TGTGCCAGCAGCCAAGGGACAGGGACCGGAAACACCATATATTTT; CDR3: CASSQGTGTGNTIYF
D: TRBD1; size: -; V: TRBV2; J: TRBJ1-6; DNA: TGTGCCAGTGAGGACAGGATAACCTTTAATTCACCCCTCCACTTT; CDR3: CASEDRITFNSPLHF
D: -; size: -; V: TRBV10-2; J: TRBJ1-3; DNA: TGCGCCAGCAGTGATCCTAGGCAGCCGGGATCTGGAAACACCATATATTTT; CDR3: CASSDPRQPGSGNTIYF
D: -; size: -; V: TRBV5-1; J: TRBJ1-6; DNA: TGCGCCAGCAGCGACAGGTTTGGGGATAATTCACCCCTCCACTTT; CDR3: CASSDRFGDNSPLHF
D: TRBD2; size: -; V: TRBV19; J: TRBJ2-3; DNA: TGTGCCAGTAGTATAGAGAAAACTAGCGGGGGCCGCACAGATACGCAGTATTTT; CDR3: CASSIEKTSGGRTDTQYF
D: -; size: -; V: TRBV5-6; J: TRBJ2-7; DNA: TGTGCCAGCAGCTTCTTAGTTACTCCCTACGAGCAGTACTTC; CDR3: CASSFLVTPYEQYF
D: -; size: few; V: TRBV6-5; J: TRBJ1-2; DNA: TGTGCCAGCAGTTCAGTTCACTATGGCTACACCTTC; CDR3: CASSSVHYGYTF
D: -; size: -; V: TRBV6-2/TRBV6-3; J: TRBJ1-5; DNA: TGTGCCAGCAGTTACTCATCCCCGCAGCCCCAGCATTTT; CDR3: CASSYSSPQPQHF
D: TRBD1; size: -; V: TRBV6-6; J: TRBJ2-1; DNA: TGTGCCAGCAGTTACTCCGGGACAGGGATTCTGAATGAGCAGTTCTTC; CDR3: CASSYSGTGILNEQFF
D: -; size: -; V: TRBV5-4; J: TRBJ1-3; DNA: TGTGCCAGCAGCTTGGATCCGTTCTCTGGAAACACCATATATTTT; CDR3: CASSLDPFSGNTIYF
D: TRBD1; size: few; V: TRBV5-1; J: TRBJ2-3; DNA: TGCGCCAGCAGCTTACGGACAGGGGCGGCAGATACGCAGTATTTT; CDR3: CASSLRTGAADTQYF
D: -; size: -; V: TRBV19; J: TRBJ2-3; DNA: TGTGCCAGTAGTATCTGGGGACAAAGCACAGATACGCAGTATTTT; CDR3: CASSIWGQSTDTQYF
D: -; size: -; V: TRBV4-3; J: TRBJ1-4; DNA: TGCGCCAGCAGCCCCCTACCTGGTGAAAAACTGTTTTTT; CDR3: CASSPLPGEKLFF